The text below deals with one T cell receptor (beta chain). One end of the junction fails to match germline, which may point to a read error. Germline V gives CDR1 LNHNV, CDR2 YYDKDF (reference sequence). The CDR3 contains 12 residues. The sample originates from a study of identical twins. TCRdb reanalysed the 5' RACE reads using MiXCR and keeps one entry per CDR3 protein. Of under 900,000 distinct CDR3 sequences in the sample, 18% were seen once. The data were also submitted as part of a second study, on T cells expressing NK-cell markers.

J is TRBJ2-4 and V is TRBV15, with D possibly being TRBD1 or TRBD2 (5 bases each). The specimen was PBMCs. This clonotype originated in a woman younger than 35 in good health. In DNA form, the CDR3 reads TGTGCCACCAGCAGAGGGGGGAAAGTCGCGAACTTC. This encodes CATSRGGKVANF.